The 24 T cell receptor beta chains below come from one sample, sequenced in a study of regulatory T cells in long-lasting Graves disease. Time point indicated: newly diagnosed GD, antithyroid drugs for less than 3 months. RNA isolated from PBMCs was used to make the TCR library. Construction of TCR beta libraries relied on iRepertoire HTBI primers and on Arm-PCR targeting CDR3 regions. TCRdb itself ran the multiplex PCR reads through MiXCR, one entry per CDR3 protein. Of 400,000 to 500,000 distinct CDR3 sequences in the sample, around 13% are singletons; the top ten hold over 15%. The same specimen was also included in a second study, on T cells in Graves' hyperthyroidism and ophthalmopathy.

Sample: peripheral blood mononuclear cells (PBMCs), taken at new diagnosis, from a patient treated with antithyroid drugs. All receptors come from a woman in her fifties or sixties with Graves disease.

This clonotype was detected many times. The rearrangement links TRBV2 to TRBJ1-5; 7 bases map to TRBD1. The CDR3 runs 14 residues. V lost 4 bases and J lost 2; bases outside the gene matches: 2. Germline V gene sequence: CDR1 SNHLY, CDR2 FYNNEI. The CDR3 spells CASSGGQGNQPQHF. CDR3 nucleotides: TGTGCCAGCAGTGGAGGACAGGGCAATCAGCCCCAGCATTTT.

This clonotype was observed many times. The chain links TRBV20-1 to TRBJ1-2; weak D call: TRBD1 (5 bases). Germline assignment: CDR1 DFQATT and CDR2 SNEGSKA (reference sequence). Trimming took 1 base from V and 8 from J, leaving 14 bases between them. The CDR3 is 13 amino acids. CDR3 amino acids: CSARGHDRKGYTF. For the CDR3, the DNA is TGCAGTGCTAGAGGACACGACAGAAAGGGCTACACCTTC.

V and J are TRBV19 and TRBJ2-2, with D possibly matching TRBD2 (6 bases). Germline V gene lookup returns CDR1 LNHDA and CDR2 SQIVND (reference sequence). The V gene lost 7 bases and the J gene lost 6 bases, with 18 bases spanning the gap. The CDR3 covers 15 residues. CDR3 nucleotides: TGTGCCAGTATTGCGCTAGCGACGTATCCCGGGGAGCTGTTTTTT. The encoded protein is CASIALATYPGELFF.

The chain joins TRBV3-1 to TRBJ2-5; D is perhaps TRBD2 (5 bases). Germline V gene lookup returns CDR1 LGHDT and CDR2 YNNKEL (reference sequence). CDR3 length equals 15 residues. V was cut by 4 bases and J by 0 bases, with 12 bases left in between. The DNA for the CDR3 is TGTGCCAGCAGCCCCTTTCGGGATGACCAAGAGACCCAGTACTTC. This gives the protein CASSPFRDDQETQYF.

This clonotype has a count of ten or more. V and J are TRBV2 and TRBJ1-3; D uncertain. Per germline, CDR1 SNHLY and CDR2 FYNNEI. The V and J ends lost 1 base and 2 bases respectively, with 6 bases between them. This CDR3 is 14 amino acids long. The CDR3 here is CASSEGFPGNTIYF. Here the CDR3 DNA reads TGTGCCAGCAGTGAAGGGTTTCCTGGAAACACCATATATTTT.

V and J are TRBV19 and TRBJ2-2; 7 nucleotides match TRBD2. The CDR3 consists of 15 residues. With 5 bases clipped from V and 4 bases from J, the junction kept 7 bases outside the gene matches. The V gene's germline CDR1 is LNHDA and CDR2 SQIVND (reference sequence). The CDR3 nucleotides read TGTGCCAGTAGTGCCGGGACTATTTTCACCGGGGAGCTGTTTTTT. It is translated as CASSAGTIFTGELFF.

Remarks on this clonotype: Given a far larger clone just one base away, this is likely a sequencing read error. The CDR3 reads CASRTGTGVDEQFF. In DNA form, the CDR3 reads TGTGCCAGCAGAACCGGGACAGGGGTCGACGAGCAGTTCTTC. The chain carries TRBV2 and TRBJ2-1, with 10 bases aligning to TRBD1. CDR3 length equals 14 residues. The V gene's germline CDR1 is SNHLY and CDR2 FYNNEI. The V gene end was trimmed by 6 bases and the J gene end by 10 bases; junction bases not matched to a gene: 9.

Ten or more counts support this clonotype. The CDR3 DNA reads as TGCGCCAGCAGCGCTAACAGGGGGCCCGAGCAGTACTTC. It yields the protein CASSANRGPEQYF. J is TRBJ2-7 and V is TRBV5-1; 9 nucleotides agree with TRBD1. After removal of 4 bases from V and 6 bases from J, the junction contained 5 bases not matched to a gene. Germline lookup yields CDR1 SGHRS and CDR2 YFSETQ. There are 13 residues in the CDR3.

This clonotype was seen a handful of times. One junction end disagrees with the germline gene, perhaps due to a read error. This sequence joins TRBV27 and TRBJ2-2, with 7 bases identical to TRBD2. The CDR3 has 13 residues. The germline V gene encodes CDR1 MNHEY and CDR2 SMNVEV (reference sequence). The CDR3 DNA is TGTGCCAGCAGTTTGGGTTGGAGCGGGAAGCTGTTTTTT. It codes for CASSLGWSGKLFF.

This chain joins TRBV19 and TRBJ1-1; no clear D gene. This CDR3 comprises 17 residues. The V and J ends lost 2 bases and 1 base respectively, with 17 bases between them. Germline CDR1 reads LNHDA; CDR2 reads SQIVND (reference sequence). CDR3 sequence reads: CASSILAVGHPNTEAFF. Written as DNA, the CDR3 is TGTGCCAGTAGTATACTCGCGGTAGGGCACCCGAACACTGAAGCTTTCTTT.

Many counts were recorded for this clonotype. This chain links TRBV28 with TRBJ2-3, with D tentatively TRBD2 (6 bases). V shed 6 bases and J shed 6 bases, with 22 bases lying between them. Looked up from germline, CDR1 is MDHEN and CDR2 is SYDVKM. The CDR3 is made up of 16 amino acids. CDR3 amino acids: CASSSPGLPYQDTQYF. CDR3 bases: TGTGCCAGCAGCTCTCCGGGACTCCCCTATCAGGATACGCAGTATTTT.

In this sample, this clonotype turned up many times. V is TRBV12-3 or TRBV12-4 and J is TRBJ2-2; D is perhaps TRBD1 or TRBD2 (6 bases each). V lost 7 bases and J 2 bases, leaving 23 bases between the germline ends. This CDR3 spans 18 amino acids. Here the CDR3 reads CASTSFGGQLLNTGELFF. Here the CDR3 DNA reads TGTGCCAGCACCTCCTTCGGGGGACAACTTCTCAACACCGGGGAGCTGTTTTTT.

CDR3 amino acids: CASGGTLNQPQHF. The CDR3 region has the DNA TGTGCCAGTGGGGGGACACTCAATCAGCCCCAGCATTTT. The V call is TRBV19, the J call TRBJ1-5, with D possibly TRBD1 on 6 matching bases. CDR1 is LNHDA, CDR2 SQIVND, per germline (reference sequence). The CDR3 loop spans 13 amino acids. V was cut by 8 bases and J by 3 bases, with 11 bases left in between.

This clonotype was seen a handful of times. V is TRBV7-9 and J is TRBJ2-1, with 9 bases lining up with TRBD2. The V segment lost 3 bases and the J segment 1 base; nucleotides outside the gene matches: 4. Per the germline V gene, CDR1 is SEHNR and CDR2 is FQNEAQ (reference sequence). This CDR3 contains 16 residues. This chain's CDR3 is CASSFWSGRSYNEQFF. The CDR3 DNA sequence: TGTGCCAGCAGCTTTTGGAGCGGGAGGTCCTACAATGAGCAGTTCTTC.

This clonotype was seen repeatedly, ten times or more. The chain combines TRBV20-1 with TRBJ2-3; 13 bases align to TRBD2. There are 16 residues in the CDR3. The germline V gene encodes CDR1 DFQATT and CDR2 SNEGSKA (reference sequence). The V and J ends lost 5 bases and 0 bases, in that order; junction bases with no gene match: 5. CDR3 region: CSAAGTSGTSTDTQYF. Written as DNA, the CDR3 is TGCAGTGCTGCCGGGACTAGCGGGACTAGCACAGATACGCAGTATTTT.

This clonotype has a count of ten or more. The V gene is TRBV6-5, the J gene TRBJ2-7; 11 nucleotides agree with TRBD2. V trimming: 4 bases; J trimming: 0 bases; junction bases outside the gene matches: 2. CDR3 size: 15 residues. In germline, CDR1 is MNHEY, CDR2 SVGAGI. Here the CDR3 reads CASSWGLAASYEQYF. The DNA of the CDR3 is TGTGCCAGCAGTTGGGGACTAGCGGCCTCCTACGAGCAGTACTTC.

This clonotype has ten or more counts. V and J are TRBV12-3 or TRBV12-4 and TRBJ1-5; D is possibly TRBD1 (5 bases). CDR3 size: 13 residues. Trimming shortened V by 6 bases and J by 5 bases, and 11 bases separated the two germline ends. CDR3: CASSLGGDQPQHF. CDR3 coding DNA: TGTGCCAGCAGCCTCGGGGGGGATCAGCCCCAGCATTTT.

This clonotype was counted ten times or more. This chain links TRBV6-1 with TRBJ1-5; D not certain. In germline, CDR1 is MNHNS, CDR2 SASEGT. V lost 5 bases, J lost 3 bases, and 14 bases lay in between. This CDR3 comprises 15 residues. CDR3 in amino acids: CASSPQTAANQPQHF. The CDR3 nucleotides read TGTGCCAGCAGTCCTCAGACGGCAGCCAATCAGCCCCAGCATTTT.

The V gene is TRBV20-1, the J gene TRBJ2-3, with D perhaps matching TRBD2 (6 bases). Trimming removed 6 bases at V and 2 bases at J, with 15 bases between. The CDR3 extends over 14 amino acids. Germline CDR1 reads DFQATT; CDR2 reads SNEGSKA (reference sequence). In nucleotides, the CDR3 is TGCAGTGCGCCTCTAGCGTCCACCACAGATACGCAGTATTTT. Amino acids: CSAPLASTTDTQYF.

The V and J genes are TRBV7-9 and TRBJ2-1, with D hard to call. This CDR3 region has 14 residues. Per germline, CDR1 SEHNR and CDR2 FQNEAQ (reference sequence). Trimming stripped 5 bases from V and 5 bases from J, with 13 bases between. CDR3 protein: CASSPGFTHNEQFF. The DNA of the CDR3 is TGTGCCAGCAGCCCCGGGTTCACACACAATGAGCAGTTCTTC.

This clonotype was recorded many times. This chain connects TRBV7-9 to TRBJ2-3; 8 bases align to TRBD2. The J call may not be correct, given that the DNA end is closer to TRBJ2-7. Germline V gene sequence: CDR1 SEHNR, CDR2 FQNEAQ (reference sequence). CDR3 length: 16 amino acids. DNA for the CDR3: TGTGCCAGCATCCCTACAAGCGGGAGTGGGGCCTACGAGCAGTACTTC. Translating gives CASIPTSGSGAYEQYF.

This clonotype was detected many times. This chain links TRBV11-2 with TRBJ2-1; 13 bases line up with TRBD2. CDR3 length equals 15 residues. The trim removed 1 base at V and 9 bases at J, leaving 3 bases unmatched. From germline, CDR1 is SGHAT and CDR2 FQNNGV. CDR3 sequence reads: CASSLVTSGRGEQFF. In DNA form, the CDR3 reads TGTGCCAGCAGCTTAGTTACTAGCGGGAGGGGTGAGCAGTTCTTC.

At least ten counts were recorded for this clonotype. The chain is built from TRBV28 and TRBJ2-7, with 8 bases aligning to TRBD1. This CDR3 comprises 14 residues. V was pared by 3 bases and J by 5 bases, with 6 bases of the junction left unmatched. Per the germline V gene, CDR1 is MDHEN and CDR2 is SYDVKM. Here the CDR3 DNA reads TGTGCCAGCAGTTTGACAGACAGGGGAGACGAGCAGTACTTC. Residues: CASSLTDRGDEQYF.

This clonotype has at least ten counts. This rearrangement joins TRBV7-8 to TRBJ2-7; either TRBD1 or TRBD2 may supply D (7 bases each). V lost 5 bases and J lost 2, with 16 bases in between. Germline-derived CDR1 and CDR2 are SGHVS and FQNEAQ. The CDR3 has 15 residues. The CDR3 region has the DNA TGTGCCAGCAGCCCAGGGGGGGCAGGGGCCTACGAGCAGTACTTC. This gives the protein CASSPGGAGAYEQYF.